A single sample gave rise to the 20 T cell receptor beta chains below, sequenced in a study of CD8 T cells in ankylosing spondylitis. Regarding the study as a whole: Eight or nine highly homologous variants formed a TCR beta motif that appeared characteristic of ankylosing spondylitis blood.

TCRdb called the 5' RACE reads again in MiXCR, with one record for every CDR3 protein. The sample has about 400,000 distinct CDR3 sequences, approximately 20% seen once. What these receptors recognize is not known. Specimen: blood, either unsorted or a sorted T cell fraction (not recorded which). Every receptor here comes from a male donor with ankylosing spondylitis.

This clonotype was detected a few times. The V gene is TRBV6-2 or TRBV6-3, the J gene TRBJ2-1; possibly TRBD2 for D (6 bases). Germline-derived CDR1 and CDR2 are MNHEY and SVGEGT. V was trimmed by 4 bases and J by 5 bases, leaving 27 bases between them. There are 19 residues in the CDR3. The CDR3 here is CASSWFGVAATRRDNEQFF. The DNA of the CDR3 is TGTGCCAGCAGTTGGTTTGGGGTTGCAGCGACTAGGAGGGACAATGAGCAGTTCTTC.

This clonotype showed up many times. J is TRBJ1-1 and V is TRBV7-8; D is unresolved. The CDR3 has 15 residues. Per the germline V gene, CDR1 is SGHVS and CDR2 is FQNEAQ. V dropped 5 bases and J dropped 4 bases, with 17 bases sitting between them. CDR3 region: CASSEGYRASTEAFF. CDR3 coding DNA: TGTGCCAGCAGCGAGGGATACCGAGCGAGCACTGAAGCTTTCTTT.

This clonotype was observed a few times. V gene TRBV7-2 combines with J gene TRBJ2-7; 9 nucleotides align to TRBD2. This CDR3 has 15 amino acids. The germline V gene encodes CDR1 SGHTA and CDR2 FQGNSA. Unmatched junction bases numbered 8, after V lost 4 bases and J lost 4 bases. The DNA of the CDR3 is TGTGCCAGCAGCTCGGCTAGCGGGAACCAATACGAGCAGTACTTC. Amino acid sequence: CASSSASGNQYEQYF.

The V gene is TRBV7-2, the J gene TRBJ2-2; D unresolved. V was cut by 5 bases and J by 6 bases, with 10 bases left in between. This CDR3 is 13 amino acids long. Germline V gene data show CDR1 as SGHTA and CDR2 as FQGNSA. The CDR3 region has the DNA TGTGCCAGCAGCCTCCCGGTCCCCGGGGAGCTGTTTTTT. Its translation: CASSLPVPGELFF. Filled out from reference TRBV7-2 and TRBJ2-2, the complete variable domain reads GAGVSQSPSNKVTEKGKDVELRCDPISGHTALYWYRQSLGQGLEFLIYFQGNSAPDKSGLPSDRFSAERTGGSVSTLTIQRTQQEDSAVYLCASSLPVPGELFFGEGSRLTVL.

This chain connects TRBV5-1 to TRBJ2-7; D tentatively fits TRBD1 or TRBD2 (7 bases each). In germline, CDR1 is SGHRS, CDR2 YFSETQ. The CDR3 loop spans 16 amino acids. The V gene lost 1 base and the J gene lost 5 bases, with 19 bases spanning the gap. The CDR3 coding sequence is TGCGCCAGCAGCTTGCGGCAGGGGGGGTTTAGGAACGAGCAGTACTTC. Amino acids: CASSLRQGGFRNEQYF.

The rearrangement links TRBV27 to TRBJ2-1, with 8 bases fitting TRBD1. CDR3 length: 17 residues. The germline CDR1 and CDR2 sequences are MNHEY and SMNVEV (reference sequence). V shed 5 bases and J 5 bases; nucleotides not matched to a gene: 14. CDR3 sequence: CASSPRARQGSHNEQFF. CDR3 coding DNA: TGTGCCAGCAGTCCCCGCGCTCGACAGGGGAGCCACAATGAGCAGTTCTTC.

The chain joins TRBV5-1 to TRBJ2-5; 10 bases match TRBD2. Germline V gene data show CDR1 as SGHRS and CDR2 as YFSETQ. The CDR3 loop spans 18 amino acids. V was clipped by 4 bases and J by 2 bases; unmatched bases: 14. CDR3 nucleotide sequence: TGCGCCAGCAGCAACCGACTAGCGGGCCCGAATCCTCAAGAGACCCAGTACTTC. It specifies CASSNRLAGPNPQETQYF.

This rearrangement joins TRBV6-2 or TRBV6-3 to TRBJ1-5; 11 positions agree with TRBD1. There are 16 residues in the CDR3. Losses at the gene ends were 2 bases for V and 5 bases for J; bases not matched to a gene: 5. From germline, CDR1 is MNHEY and CDR2 SVGEGT. This chain's CDR3 is CASSYRRTGGDQPQHF. As DNA, the CDR3 is TGTGCCAGCAGTTACCGTCGGACAGGGGGCGATCAGCCCCAGCATTTT.

Only a few counts were recorded for this clonotype. The rearrangement links TRBV18 to TRBJ2-1; either TRBD1 or TRBD2 may supply D (5 bases each). The CDR3 has 17 amino acids. Trimming took off 3 bases at V and 5 bases at J, with 20 bases between the two ends. CDR1 is KGHSH and CDR2 is LQKENI in the germline V gene. CDR3 bases: TGTGCCAGCTCACCTAAAAGGGGACCTTCCACACACAATGAGCAGTTCTTC. Its protein is CASSPKRGPSTHNEQFF.

The chain recombines TRBV10-3 with TRBJ2-3, with unresolved D. Per germline, CDR1 ENHRY and CDR2 SYGVKD. The V end lost 0 bases, the J end lost 10 bases, and 8 bases lay between the germline ends. This CDR3 region has 12 residues. In nucleotides, the CDR3 is TGTGCCATCAGTGAGTCTGAGGAAGCGCAGTATTTT. Amino acid sequence: CAISESEEAQYF.

The chain joins TRBV29-1 to TRBJ2-5; the D call may be TRBD1 or TRBD2 (5 bases each). CDR3 size: 15 residues. V shed 4 bases and J shed 0 bases, with 15 bases lying between them. Germline assignment: CDR1 SQVTM and CDR2 ANQGSEA. CDR3 region: CSVVRDWGYQETQYF. For the CDR3, the DNA is TGCAGCGTTGTCCGTGACTGGGGGTACCAAGAGACCCAGTACTTC.

This clonotype was counted only a few times. The chain couples TRBV10-3 to TRBJ2-3; 9 positions agree with TRBD2. Germline V gives CDR1 ENHRY, CDR2 SYGVKD. The CDR3 contains 14 residues. The ends lost 7 bases at V and 5 bases at J; junction bases unmatched: 7. This CDR3 reads CAITAGGSQDTQYF. In nucleotides, the CDR3 is TGTGCCATCACCGCGGGAGGGTCCCAAGATACGCAGTATTTT.

The sample holds a few counts of this clonotype. The chain has TRBV6-1 and TRBJ1-1; 9 bases are a match to TRBD1. With V trimmed by 5 bases and J by 4 bases, 5 bases remained unmatched. Germline V CDR1 and CDR2: MNHNS, SASEGT. CDR3 size: 14 residues. DNA for the CDR3: TGTGCCAGCAGTCCCGGGACAGGGAGCACTGAAGCTTTCTTT. Translating gives CASSPGTGSTEAFF.

This chain uses TRBV19 with TRBJ2-2, with D possibly matching TRBD2 (5 bases). Trimming took 6 bases from V and 6 from J, leaving 11 bases between them. CDR3 length equals 13 residues. The germline CDR1 and CDR2 sequences are LNHDA and SQIVND (reference sequence). The CDR3 sequence: CASSTSGAGELFF. CDR3 DNA: TGTGCCAGTAGCACATCCGGGGCCGGGGAGCTGTTTTTT.

The DNA for the CDR3 is TGCGCCAGCATGTTAGGACTTAACACTGAAGCTTTCTTT. It codes for CASMLGLNTEAFF. The chain combines TRBV5-1 with TRBJ1-1; D gene unclear. The CDR3 spans 13 residues. Germline-derived CDR1 and CDR2 are SGHRS and YFSETQ. Trimming stripped 6 bases from V and 2 bases from J, with 11 bases between.

The genes are TRBV5-1 and TRBJ1-2, with unresolved D. V shed 4 bases and J shed 2 bases, with 15 bases lying between them. The CDR3 contains 15 residues. CDR1 and CDR2 (germline): SGHRS, YFSETQ. This CDR3 is CASSPEGGENYGYTF. DNA for the CDR3: TGCGCCAGCAGCCCCGAGGGCGGGGAAAACTATGGCTACACCTTC.

This clonotype appeared a few times. V usage is TRBV7-9 and J usage is TRBJ1-1; 8 bases map to TRBD1. The ends lost 5 bases at V and 4 bases at J; junction bases unmatched: 3. CDR1 SEHNR and CDR2 FQNEAQ come from the germline V gene (reference sequence). The CDR3 loop spans 13 amino acids. The CDR3 protein is CASSQGAGTEAFF. The DNA for the CDR3 is TGTGCCAGCAGCCAGGGGGCGGGCACTGAAGCTTTCTTT.

This clonotype was found a few times. The chain couples TRBV28 to TRBJ2-5; 7 bases line up with TRBD2. CDR1 MDHEN and CDR2 SYDVKM come from the germline V gene. The CDR3 has 14 amino acids. V was pared by 6 bases and J by 0 bases, with 4 bases of the junction left unmatched. CDR3 sequence: CASSPSGDQETQYF. The CDR3 DNA sequence: TGTGCCAGCAGCCCTAGCGGAGACCAAGAGACCCAGTACTTC.

The chain links TRBV12-3 or TRBV12-4 to TRBJ1-5; TRBD1 might be the D (5 bases). V lost 3 bases, J lost 4 bases, and 10 bases lay in between. The CDR3 covers 14 residues. The CDR3 reads CASSFRTSNQPQHF. For the CDR3, the DNA is TGTGCCAGCAGTTTTCGGACATCGAATCAGCCCCAGCATTTT.

In its sample, this clonotype was seen many times. The V and J genes are TRBV5-1 and TRBJ2-1; D possibly corresponds to TRBD2 (5 bases). Germline V gene data show CDR1 as SGHRS and CDR2 as YFSETQ. This CDR3 is 17 amino acids long. Between the trimmed V and J ends, which lost 0 bases and 7 bases, there was a span of 20 bases. The CDR3 is CASSLVVSGSGSNEQFF. The CDR3 bases are TGCGCCAGCAGCTTGGTCGTGTCGGGGTCGGGGTCGAATGAGCAGTTCTTC.